Listed below are T cell receptor beta chains from one sample, sequenced in a study of CD8 T cells in ankylosing spondylitis. One entry per CDR3 protein, called by TCRdb with MiXCR from the 5' RACE reads. The table has about 500,000 distinct CDR3 sequences, approximately 5% seen once; the top ten hold roughly 3.3%. The sample comprised blood, either unsorted or a sorted T cell fraction (not recorded which). These receptors all come from a male donor with ankylosing spondylitis. Both conserved end residues are trimmed from each CDR3. Each record gives: V gene, J gene, CDR3 protein.

v_gene: TRBV20-1; j_gene: TRBJ2-1; CDR3aa: SASPGRTYNEQF
v_gene: TRBV20-1; j_gene: TRBJ2-7; CDR3aa: SARMGQKSYEQY
v_gene: TRBV4-1; j_gene: TRBJ1-5; CDR3aa: ASSPPGQGSNQPQH
v_gene: TRBV19; j_gene: TRBJ2-5; CDR3aa: ASSISVQGQETQY
v_gene: TRBV4-1; j_gene: TRBJ1-5; CDR3aa: ASSQDWRGQPQH
v_gene: TRBV7-3; j_gene: TRBJ1-5; CDR3aa: ASSETSDQPQH
v_gene: TRBV12-3/TRBV12-4; j_gene: TRBJ1-4; CDR3aa: ATSSLRGESDNEKLF
v_gene: TRBV20-1; j_gene: TRBJ2-7; CDR3aa: SAPDRGAVYEQY
v_gene: TRBV5-1; j_gene: TRBJ1-2; CDR3aa: ASRGMINNYGYT
v_gene: TRBV4-3; j_gene: TRBJ2-3; CDR3aa: ASSHQTRRFDTQY
v_gene: TRBV6-5; j_gene: TRBJ1-1; CDR3aa: ASSYEGFNTEAF
v_gene: TRBV18; j_gene: TRBJ2-1; CDR3aa: ASSPGQAWREPYNEQF
v_gene: TRBV5-1; j_gene: TRBJ2-3; CDR3aa: ASSLGASYTDTQY
v_gene: TRBV19; j_gene: TRBJ2-7; CDR3aa: ASSIEAGPYEQY
v_gene: TRBV4-2; j_gene: TRBJ2-7; CDR3aa: ASSQDLAGEQY
v_gene: TRBV20-1; j_gene: TRBJ2-7; CDR3aa: SATPGQSYEQY
v_gene: TRBV5-5; j_gene: TRBJ2-1; CDR3aa: ASSLAGQGINNEQF
v_gene: TRBV5-1; j_gene: TRBJ2-2; CDR3aa: ASTSEGLYTGELF
v_gene: TRBV5-6; j_gene: TRBJ2-1; CDR3aa: ASSLTSGRVHEQF
v_gene: TRBV20-1; j_gene: TRBJ2-5; CDR3aa: SARTAGGTETQY
v_gene: TRBV20-1; j_gene: TRBJ1-4; CDR3aa: SARDPGQVNEKLF
v_gene: TRBV6-2/TRBV6-3; j_gene: TRBJ2-1; CDR3aa: ASWGSSSGRSYNEQF
v_gene: TRBV28; j_gene: TRBJ1-5; CDR3aa: ATQERQPQH
v_gene: TRBV5-1; j_gene: TRBJ1-1; CDR3aa: ASSLHGQAFEAF
v_gene: TRBV18; j_gene: TRBJ2-7; CDR3aa: ASSPPRTAYEQY
v_gene: TRBV5-1; j_gene: TRBJ2-2; CDR3aa: ASSLGQVGTGELF
v_gene: TRBV4-1; j_gene: TRBJ1-6; CDR3aa: ASSQVHGTPLH
v_gene: TRBV28; j_gene: TRBJ2-6; CDR3aa: ASSLSLSSGANVLT
v_gene: TRBV28; j_gene: TRBJ2-1; CDR3aa: ASSPDREGRNEQF
v_gene: TRBV12-3/TRBV12-4; j_gene: TRBJ1-6; CDR3aa: ASSLSPTGGNSPLH
v_gene: TRBV11-2; j_gene: TRBJ2-7; CDR3aa: ASSLVQNSYEQY
v_gene: TRBV9; j_gene: TRBJ2-7; CDR3aa: ASSVDRDAYEQY
v_gene: TRBV7-2; j_gene: TRBJ2-5; CDR3aa: ASRPREAEETQY
v_gene: TRBV5-1; j_gene: TRBJ2-3; CDR3aa: ASSGTGDTQY
v_gene: TRBV12-3/TRBV12-4; j_gene: TRBJ1-2; CDR3aa: ASRPMTGLRGYT
v_gene: TRBV11-2; j_gene: TRBJ1-4; CDR3aa: ASSPLVGGPNEKLF
v_gene: TRBV6-2/TRBV6-3; j_gene: TRBJ2-7; CDR3aa: ASRGPSRNEQY
v_gene: TRBV4-3; j_gene: TRBJ1-2; CDR3aa: ASSPDVLANYGYT
v_gene: TRBV5-1; j_gene: TRBJ2-7; CDR3aa: ASSLNEGQSYEQY
v_gene: TRBV13; j_gene: TRBJ2-1; CDR3aa: ASRSSGNYNEQF
v_gene: TRBV20-1; j_gene: TRBJ1-1; CDR3aa: SAVPWGAEAF
v_gene: TRBV4-2; j_gene: TRBJ2-7; CDR3aa: ASSPLAGGAYEQY
v_gene: TRBV28; j_gene: TRBJ2-3; CDR3aa: ASSYFTGYSTDTQY
v_gene: TRBV7-8; j_gene: TRBJ1-1; CDR3aa: ASSFTQRNTEAF
v_gene: TRBV3-1; j_gene: TRBJ1-6; CDR3aa: ASSPGGESPLH
v_gene: TRBV25-1; j_gene: TRBJ2-1; CDR3aa: ASSVSPGGSYEQF
v_gene: TRBV7-9; j_gene: TRBJ2-5; CDR3aa: ASSLAREEETQY
v_gene: TRBV7-3; j_gene: TRBJ2-2; CDR3aa: ASSFHGGGELF
v_gene: TRBV20-1; j_gene: TRBJ2-5; CDR3aa: SAWDRGGETQY
v_gene: TRBV2; j_gene: TRBJ1-6; CDR3aa: ASTTGGSMTPLH
v_gene: TRBV7-2; j_gene: TRBJ2-4; CDR3aa: ASSIPDRGHIQY
v_gene: TRBV20-1; j_gene: TRBJ2-2; CDR3aa: SARDEAVGDTGELF
v_gene: TRBV12-3/TRBV12-4; j_gene: TRBJ2-5; CDR3aa: ASSSKGRETQY